A single sample is the source of the 21 T cell receptor beta chains below, sequenced in a study of blood T cell repertoires in COVID-19 (dated by TCRdb to 2018 to 2020). Preparation of the library involved the immunoSEQ multiplex PCR assay. The immuneACCESS repertoire file appears here via TCRdb, limited to in-frame rearrangements. These files lack a portion of the clones; in checked studies, under half of the deficit traces to unresolved V genes, and the cause of the others is not known. The sample has fewer than 50,000 clones on record, about 83% of them singletons. Of the sample, about 14% falls within the top ten clones. Sequenced material: peripheral blood. The receptors were sampled from a human donor in a cohort sampled during active COVID-19.

In its sample, this clone was seen a few times. The chain carries TRBV19 and TRBJ1-1; TRBD1 agrees at 7 bases. Trimming removed 3 bases from V and 7 bases from J; junction bases left unmatched: 2. CDR3 length: 12 amino acids. The germline V gene encodes CDR1 LNHDA and CDR2 SQIVND (reference sequence). The CDR3 DNA reads as TGTGCCAGTAGTATTAACAGGGGTGAAGCTTTCTTT. Translating it yields CASSINRGEAFF. Full variable domain (missing parts from reference TRBV19 and TRBJ1-1): DGGITQSPKYLFRKEGQNVTLSCEQNLNHDAMYWYRQDPGQGLRLIYYSQIVNDFQKGDIAEGYSVSREKKESFPLTVTSAQKNPTAFYLCASSINRGEAFFGQGTRLTVV.

The V and J genes are TRBV30 and TRBJ2-7, with 7 bases identical to TRBD2. The CDR3 totals 15 residues. J gave up 1 base and V 0 bases, and 6 bases lay outside the gene matches. Per the germline V gene, CDR1 is GTSNPN and CDR2 is SVGIG (reference sequence). The CDR3 bases are TGTGCCTGGAGTGTTGGGCCGGGGGGTTCCTACGAGCAGTACTTC. It specifies CAWSVGPGGSYEQYF.

For the CDR3, the DNA is TGTGCCAGTAGTCCTCTCATTCCGACGGGAGGCACAGATACGCAGTATTTT. As protein: CASSPLIPTGGTDTQYF. The V call is TRBV19, the J call TRBJ2-3; a possible D gene is TRBD2 (6 bases). The CDR3 contains 17 residues. CDR1 and CDR2 from the germline V gene are LNHDA and SQIVND (reference sequence). V lost 5 bases to trimming and J lost 1 base, with 19 bases between them.

The rearrangement joins TRBV27 to TRBJ2-7; 10 nucleotides line up with TRBD1. This CDR3 has 13 residues. Trimming at V came to 8 bases and at J to 12 bases, leaving 13 bases not matched to a gene. In germline, CDR1 is MNHEY, CDR2 SMNVEV (reference sequence). The CDR3 nucleotides read TGTGCCAGCCGGACAGGGGGGGACAGAGCGGTGTACTTC. It yields the protein CASRTGGDRAVYF.

The CDR3 loop is CASSPMKLGLSGANVLTF. DNA of the CDR3: TGCGCCAGCAGCCCGATGAAGCTGGGACTCTCTGGGGCCAACGTCCTGACTTTC. The chain combines TRBV5-1 with TRBJ2-6; possibly TRBD2 for D (6 bases). The germline V gene encodes CDR1 SGHRS and CDR2 YFSETQ. The CDR3 contains 18 residues. The germline V and J ends were trimmed by 4 bases and 0 bases, with 17 bases remaining between them.

This clone was seen just once. The chain combines TRBV4-1 with TRBJ2-7; TRBD2 aligns across 8 bases. V lost 0 bases and J lost 4; bases outside the gene matches: 14. The germline gives CDR1 MGHRA, CDR2 YSYEKL. The CDR3 has 18 residues. CDR3 sequence (DNA): TGCGCCAGCAGCCAAGATCGCAGCGGGGGTACTCTGTATTACGAGCAGTACTTC. It yields the protein CASSQDRSGGTLYYEQYF.

The chain employs TRBV30 and TRBJ2-5; tentatively, D is TRBD2 (5 bases). The V end lost 0 bases, the J end lost 7 bases, and 9 bases lay between the germline ends. Germline-derived CDR1 and CDR2 are GTSNPN and SVGIG (reference sequence). The CDR3 loop spans 12 amino acids. The CDR3 DNA reads as TGTGCCTGGAGTGTTCTAGCAGGGACCCAGTACTTC. This gives the protein CAWSVLAGTQYF.

J is TRBJ2-7 and V is TRBV28; 9 bases fit TRBD1. Germline V CDR1 and CDR2: MDHEN, SYDVKM. The CDR3 totals 20 residues. The trim removed 4 bases at V and 1 base at J, leaving 20 bases unmatched. For the CDR3, the DNA is TGTGCCAGCAGTTCGCTTGGCCAGGGAAAGCCGGGACAGGGATCCTACGAGCAGTACTTC. Residues: CASSSLGQGKPGQGSYEQYF. Full variable domain (outside the CDR3, taken from reference TRBV28 and TRBJ2-7): DVKVTQSSRYLVKRTGEKVFLECVQDMDHENMFWYRQDPGLGLRLIYFSYDVKMKEKGDIPEGYSVSREKKERFSLILESASTNQTSMYLCASSSLGQGKPGQGSYEQYFGPGTRLTVT.

The rearrangement links TRBV11-2 to TRBJ1-2; D perhaps matches TRBD1 (6 bases). Germline V gene sequence: CDR1 SGHAT, CDR2 FQNNGV. The germline V and J ends were trimmed by 3 bases and 10 bases, with 9 bases remaining between them. This CDR3 comprises 11 residues. DNA for the CDR3: TGTGCCAGCAGCTTGAGGACAGACTACACCTTC. Its protein product is CASSLRTDYTF. The complete variable domain, with remaining parts taken from reference TRBV11-2 and TRBJ1-2, reads EAGVAQSPRYKIIEKRQSVAFWCNPISGHATLYWYQQILGQGPKLLIQFQNNGVVDDSQLPKDRFSAERLKGVDSTLKIQPAKLEDSAVYLCASSLRTDYTFGSGTRLTVV.

V usage is TRBV4-3 and J usage is TRBJ1-4; D not certain. Germline CDR1 LGHNA, CDR2 YSLEER. The CDR3 is 13 residues long. The V and J ends lost 3 bases and 4 bases respectively, with 6 bases between them. The CDR3 loop reads CASSHRDNEKLFF. The CDR3, as DNA: TGCGCCAGCAGCCACCGGGATAATGAAAAACTGTTTTTT.

J is TRBJ1-6 and V is TRBV5-1, with 8 nucleotides matching TRBD1. CDR3 length equals 14 residues. The ends lost 4 bases at V and 5 bases at J; junction bases unmatched: 2. Germline V gene lookup returns CDR1 SGHRS and CDR2 YFSETQ. CDR3 protein: CASSQGQDNSPLHF. The CDR3 nucleotides are TGCGCCAGCAGCCAGGGACAGGATAATTCACCCCTCCACTTT.

J is TRBJ2-3 and V is TRBV5-6; D might be TRBD2 (5 bases). CDR3 size: 16 residues. The V gene lost 1 base and the J gene lost 3 bases, with 15 bases spanning the gap. CDR1 is SGHDT and CDR2 is YYEEEE in the germline V gene. The CDR3 nucleotides read TGTGCCAGCAGCTTGTTGGCCCGGACTCGTACAGATACGCAGTATTTT. It codes for CASSLLARTRTDTQYF.

The chain uses TRBV3-1 (or the pseudogene TRBV3-2) and TRBJ1-2; 8 bases match TRBD1. The CDR3 sequence is 15 residues long. CDR1 and CDR2 from the germline V gene are LGHDT and YNNKEL (reference sequence). J was trimmed by 3 bases and V by 1 base; bases with no gene match: 4. The CDR3 protein is CASSQVQGAYYGYTF. As DNA, the CDR3 is TGTGCCAGCAGCCAAGTTCAGGGGGCTTACTATGGCTACACCTTC.

This clone occurred a few times. The V call is TRBV4-3, the J call TRBJ2-7; 8 nucleotides agree with TRBD1. The V gene's germline CDR1 is LGHNA and CDR2 YSLEER. Losses at the gene ends were 2 bases for V and 0 bases for J; bases not matched to a gene: 3. This CDR3 has 15 residues. The CDR3 DNA reads TGCGCCAGCAGCCAACTCGGACAGGGCTCCTACGAGCAGTACTTC. Residues: CASSQLGQGSYEQYF.

The CDR3 DNA follows: TGTGCCAGCAGCTTAGCGCGACAGGGATATGGCTACACCTTC. Protein: CASSLARQGYGYTF. The gene calls are TRBV7-8 and TRBJ1-2; TRBD1 matches 7 bases. Germline lookup yields CDR1 SGHVS and CDR2 FQNEAQ. This CDR3 spans 14 amino acids. The V gene end was trimmed by 0 bases and the J gene end by 5 bases; junction bases not matched to a gene: 3.

V gene TRBV7-2 combines with J gene TRBJ2-7; TRBD1 is a possible D gene (5 bases). Germline V gene data show CDR1 as SGHTA and CDR2 as FQGNSA. Trimming took 1 base from V and 2 from J, leaving 12 bases between them. The CDR3 sequence is 15 residues long. The CDR3 DNA reads as TGTGCCAGCAGCTTAGGCAGGGCCCTAACCTACGAGCAGTACTTC. This codes for CASSLGRALTYEQYF. Full variable domain (remainder filled in from reference TRBV7-2 and TRBJ2-7): GAGVSQSPSNKVTEKGKDVELRCDPISGHTALYWYRQSLGQGLEFLIYFQGNSAPDKSGLPSDRFSAERTGGSVSTLTIQRTQQEDSAVYLCASSLGRALTYEQYFGPGTRLTVT.

In this sample, this clone turned up a few times. The CDR3 spells CASSSNPNTGELFF. The CDR3 nucleotides read TGTGCCAGCAGCTCTAATCCGAACACCGGGGAGCTGTTTTTT. The chain carries TRBV7-9 and TRBJ2-2; D unresolved. This CDR3 is built from 14 residues. V was clipped by 4 bases and J by 0 bases, with 6 bases between them. From germline, CDR1 is SEHNR and CDR2 FQNEAQ (reference sequence).

The V and J genes are TRBV29-1 and TRBJ2-1, with D maybe TRBD1 (5 bases). The V end was cut by 6 bases, the J end by 4 bases, with 13 bases between. The CDR3 consists of 13 residues. Germline assignment: CDR1 SQVTM and CDR2 ANQGSEA. CDR3 loop: CSVQGSGYNEQFF. CDR3 bases: TGCAGCGTGCAGGGTAGTGGGTACAATGAGCAGTTCTTC.

The chain has TRBV7-2 and TRBJ2-1; D uncertain. CDR1 is SGHTA and CDR2 is FQGNSA in the germline V gene. This CDR3 spans 12 amino acids. V was clipped by 1 base and J by 15 bases, with 13 bases between them. The CDR3 region is CASSLGSDSPFF. The CDR3 coding sequence is TGTGCCAGCAGCTTAGGGTCAGATTCACCGTTCTTC.

The chain carries TRBV6-5 and TRBJ2-2, with D possibly matching TRBD2 (6 bases). The CDR3 sequence is 14 residues long. V shed 8 bases and J shed 7 bases, with 17 bases lying between them. Germline-derived CDR1 and CDR2 are MNHEY and SVGAGI. CDR3: CASRGTDQSGELFF. CDR3 nucleotide sequence: TGTGCCAGCCGGGGGACGGACCAAAGCGGGGAGCTGTTTTTT.

J is TRBJ2-7 and V is TRBV6-1; 11 bases line up with TRBD2. This CDR3 contains 16 residues. CDR1 is MNHNS and CDR2 is SASEGT in the germline V gene. The trim removed 4 bases at V and 1 base at J, leaving 6 bases unmatched. CDR3: CASSGSGGVHSYEQYF. The CDR3 bases are TGTGCCAGCAGTGGTAGCGGGGGGGTACATTCCTACGAGCAGTACTTC.